One and the same sample provided the 18 T cell receptor beta chains below, sequenced in a study of T cell clusters in autoimmune cytopenias. TRB amplification used roughly 250 ng of peripheral blood genomic DNA. One tube held mixed TRB-A and TRB-B primer pools for touch-down PCR. TCRdb reprocessed the multiplex PCR reads and keeps a single row for each CDR3 protein, giving no DNA. The listing contains about 2,800 distinct CDR3 sequences. These data are also associated with another study on T cell repertoires in aging, cancer and after chemotherapy.

Input material: peripheral blood. The source is a human donor with an autoimmune cytopenia or autoimmune hepatitis (not recorded which).

By frequency, this clonotype registers medium-sized. The chain is built from TRBV15 and TRBJ2-1; TCRdb returns TRBD2, unconfirmable since there is no DNA. The CDR3 loop spans 12 amino acids. The germline V gene encodes CDR1 LNHNV and CDR2 YYDKDF (reference sequence). CDR3 residues: CATSSTSGSQFF.

This clonotype counts as medium-sized by frequency. The CDR3 protein is CASGDSLSGANVLTF. This chain links TRBV6-5 with TRBJ2-6; without DNA, the TCRdb call of TRBD1 cannot be checked. The CDR3 runs to 15 residues. Per germline, CDR1 MNHEY and CDR2 SVGAGI.

V and J are TRBV5-4 and TRBJ1-1. Germline values: CDR1 SGHNT, CDR2 YYREEE (reference sequence). CDR3 length equals 14 residues. The CDR3 is CASSLRLGNTEAFF.

By frequency, this clonotype registers medium-sized. This chain connects TRBV27 to TRBJ2-1; absent DNA, TCRdb's TRBD2 call cannot be checked. The CDR3 covers 14 residues. CDR1 and CDR2 (germline): MNHEY, SMNVEV (reference sequence). CDR3: CASSFLAGSNEQFF.

The rearrangement joins TRBV11-3 to TRBJ2-1; TCRdb outputs TRBD2, but without DNA this stays unchecked. The CDR3 has 15 residues. Per the germline V gene, CDR1 is SGHNT and CDR2 is YENEEA. The CDR3 region is CASSSKRGLYNEQFF.

According to its frequency, this clonotype is medium-sized. V usage is TRBV18 and J usage is TRBJ2-2. CDR3 length equals 15 residues. CDR1 is KGHSH, CDR2 LQKENI, per germline. The CDR3: CASSPQQAGTGELFF. The full variable domain, its missing parts supplied by reference TRBV18 and TRBJ2-2, is NAGVMQNPRHLVRRRGQEARLRCSPMKGHSHVYWYRQLPEEGLKFMVYLQKENIIDESGMPKERFSAEFPKEGPSILRIQQVVRGDSAAYFCASSPQQAGTGELFFGEGSRLTVL.

This clonotype is labeled medium-sized based on frequency. This chain connects TRBV19 to TRBJ2-1; TCRdb indicates TRBD1, and absent DNA this call remains unverified. The CDR3 is 16 amino acids. Per germline, CDR1 LNHDA and CDR2 SQIVND (reference sequence). The CDR3 protein is CASSADRSLSYNEQFF.

The V gene is TRBV7-9, the J gene TRBJ2-3; the TCRdb call, TRBD1, lacks DNA for checking. The CDR3 is 15 amino acids. CDR1 and CDR2 (germline): SEHNR, FQNEAQ (reference sequence). CDR3 residues: CASSLGLQGSDTQYF.

This clonotype is called medium-sized based on its frequency. The chain joins TRBV19 to TRBJ1-2; with no DNA, the TCRdb D assignment of TRBD1 cannot be verified. This CDR3 is built from 14 residues. Germline V gives CDR1 LNHDA, CDR2 SQIVND (reference sequence). Here the CDR3 reads CASRTTGGGYGYTF. The full variable domain, rest sourced from reference TRBV19 and TRBJ1-2, is DGGITQSPKYLFRKEGQNVTLSCEQNLNHDAMYWYRQDPGQGLRLIYYSQIVNDFQKGDIAEGYSVSREKKESFPLTVTSAQKNPTAFYLCASRTTGGGYGYTFGSGTRLTVV.

The chain has TRBV5-1 and TRBJ1-3. This CDR3 is 16 amino acids long. Germline CDR1 and CDR2: SGHRS and YFSETQ. Here the CDR3 reads CASSLTEISSGNTIYF.

This chain connects TRBV7-9 to TRBJ2-3; TCRdb picks TRBD2, but there is no DNA to check that call. Germline assignment: CDR1 SEHNR and CDR2 FQNEAQ (reference sequence). This CDR3 region has 16 residues. CDR3 sequence: CASSWDSGRDRDTQYF.

This chain links TRBV6-4 with TRBJ1-1. The germline gives CDR1 MRHNA, CDR2 SNTAGT. CDR3 length: 13 amino acids. The CDR3: CASSEQVWTEAFF.

The V and J genes are TRBV18 and TRBJ2-7; the TCRdb call, TRBD2, lacks DNA for checking. The CDR3 length is 17 residues. Germline assignment: CDR1 KGHSH and CDR2 LQKENI. The CDR3 sequence is CASSSQTGRGLTYEQYF.

The CDR3 protein is CASFGTASPDTQYF. V is TRBV6-5 and J is TRBJ2-3; TCRdb's D call of TRBD2 is untestable without DNA. CDR1 and CDR2 from the germline V gene are MNHEY and SVGAGI. The CDR3 length is 14 residues.

The chain combines TRBV13 with TRBJ2-3. The germline V gene encodes CDR1 PRHDT and CDR2 FYEKMQ (reference sequence). The CDR3 is 15 residues long. The CDR3 spells CASSFGLGGGDTQYF.

Considering frequency, this clonotype is medium-sized (0.01 to 0.1%). The rearrangement uses TRBV5-5 and TRBJ2-7; without DNA, the TCRdb call of TRBD1 cannot be checked. In germline, CDR1 is SGHKS, CDR2 YYEKEE (reference sequence). The CDR3 is 14 amino acids. CDR3 protein: CASRHLMGDYEQYF.

According to its frequency, this clonotype is medium-sized. V is TRBV19 and J is TRBJ2-1; TCRdb indicates TRBD2, and absent DNA this call remains unverified. The germline V gene encodes CDR1 LNHDA and CDR2 SQIVND (reference sequence). This CDR3 has 13 amino acids. The CDR3 region is CASSIDRLAEQFF.

The J gene is TRBJ1-2, the V gene TRBV6-5; the D call from TCRdb, TRBD1, cannot be confirmed without DNA. In germline, CDR1 is MNHEY, CDR2 SVGAGI. The length of the CDR3 is 13 residues. This CDR3 is CASSDRDSYGYTF.